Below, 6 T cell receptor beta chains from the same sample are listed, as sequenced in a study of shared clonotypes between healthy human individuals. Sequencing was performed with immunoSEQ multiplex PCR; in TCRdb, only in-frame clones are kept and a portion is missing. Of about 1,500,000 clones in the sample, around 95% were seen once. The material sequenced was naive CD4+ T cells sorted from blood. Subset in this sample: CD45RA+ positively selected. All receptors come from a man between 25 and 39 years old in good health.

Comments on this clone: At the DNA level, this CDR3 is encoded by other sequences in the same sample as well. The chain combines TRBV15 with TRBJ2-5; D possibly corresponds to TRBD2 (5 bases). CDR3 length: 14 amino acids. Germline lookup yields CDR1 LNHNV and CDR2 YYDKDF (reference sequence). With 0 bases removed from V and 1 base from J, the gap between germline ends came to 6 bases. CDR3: CATSRDRGQETQYF. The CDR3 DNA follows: TGTGCCACCAGCAGAGATCGGGGCCAAGAGACCCAGTACTTC.

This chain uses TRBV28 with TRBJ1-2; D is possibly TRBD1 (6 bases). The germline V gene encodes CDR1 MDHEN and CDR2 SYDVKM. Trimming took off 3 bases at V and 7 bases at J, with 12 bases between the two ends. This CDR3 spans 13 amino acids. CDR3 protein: CASSFSWGAGYTF. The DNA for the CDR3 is TGTGCCAGCAGTTTTTCTTGGGGGGCTGGCTACACCTTC.

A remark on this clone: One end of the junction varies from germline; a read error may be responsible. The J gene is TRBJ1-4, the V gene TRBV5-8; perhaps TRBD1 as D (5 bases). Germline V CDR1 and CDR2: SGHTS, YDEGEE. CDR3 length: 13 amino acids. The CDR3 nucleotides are TGTGCCAGCAGCTTGGTGGGCTCGGGGGTAATGATTTTT. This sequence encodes CASSLVGSGVMIF.

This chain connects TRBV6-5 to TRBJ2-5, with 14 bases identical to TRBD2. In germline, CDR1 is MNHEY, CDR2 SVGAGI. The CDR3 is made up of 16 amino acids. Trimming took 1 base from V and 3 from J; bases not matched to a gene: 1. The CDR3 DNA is TGTGCCAGCAGTTACTTGGGACTAGCGGGAGAAGAGACCCAGTACTTC. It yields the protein CASSYLGLAGEETQYF.

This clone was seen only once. CDR3 sequence reads: CASSFKGEGTDTQYF. In DNA form, the CDR3 reads TGTGCCAGCAGCTTCAAGGGAGAGGGCACAGATACGCAGTATTTT. The chain joins TRBV5-4 to TRBJ2-3, with D possibly matching TRBD2 (5 bases). V lost 2 bases and J lost 1, with 11 bases in between. CDR1 is SGHNT and CDR2 is YYREEE in the germline V gene (reference sequence). The CDR3 loop spans 15 amino acids.

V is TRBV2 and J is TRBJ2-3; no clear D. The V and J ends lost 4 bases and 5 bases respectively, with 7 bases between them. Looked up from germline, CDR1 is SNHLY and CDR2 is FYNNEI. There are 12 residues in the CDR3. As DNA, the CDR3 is TGTGCCAGCAGTGTTACGCAAGATACGCAGTATTTT. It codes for CASSVTQDTQYF.